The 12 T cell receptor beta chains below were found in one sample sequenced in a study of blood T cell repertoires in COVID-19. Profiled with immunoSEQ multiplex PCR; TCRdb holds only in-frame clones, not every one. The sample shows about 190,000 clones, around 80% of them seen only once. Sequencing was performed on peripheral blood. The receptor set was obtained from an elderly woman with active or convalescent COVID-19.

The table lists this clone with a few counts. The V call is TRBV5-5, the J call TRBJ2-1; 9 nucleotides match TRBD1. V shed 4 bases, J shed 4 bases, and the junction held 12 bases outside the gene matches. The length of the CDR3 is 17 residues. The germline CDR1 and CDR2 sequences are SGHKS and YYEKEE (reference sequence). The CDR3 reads CASSIDGTGYRYNEQFF. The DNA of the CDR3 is TGTGCCAGCAGCATTGACGGGACAGGGTATCGGTACAATGAGCAGTTCTTC.

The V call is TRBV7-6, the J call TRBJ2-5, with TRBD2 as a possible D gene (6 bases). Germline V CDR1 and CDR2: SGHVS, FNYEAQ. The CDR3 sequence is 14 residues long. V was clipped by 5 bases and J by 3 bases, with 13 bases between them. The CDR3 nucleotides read TGTGCCAGCAGCCCTCTCGGGGAGGAAGAGACCCAGTACTTC. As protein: CASSPLGEEETQYF.

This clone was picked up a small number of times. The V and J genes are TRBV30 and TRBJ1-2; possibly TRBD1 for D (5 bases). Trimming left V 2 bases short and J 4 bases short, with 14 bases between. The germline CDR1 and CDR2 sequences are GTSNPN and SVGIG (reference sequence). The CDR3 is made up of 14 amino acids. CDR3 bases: TGTGCCTGGAGTCCCGGCCCAGGGTTCTATGGCTACACCTTC. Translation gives CAWSPGPGFYGYTF.

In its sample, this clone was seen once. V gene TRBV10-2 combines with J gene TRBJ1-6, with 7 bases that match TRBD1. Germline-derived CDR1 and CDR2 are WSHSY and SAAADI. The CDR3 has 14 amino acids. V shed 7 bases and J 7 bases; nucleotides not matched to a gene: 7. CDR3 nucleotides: TGCGCCAGCACCGAAGCAGGGGGGAATTCACCCCTCCACTTT. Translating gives CASTEAGGNSPLHF.

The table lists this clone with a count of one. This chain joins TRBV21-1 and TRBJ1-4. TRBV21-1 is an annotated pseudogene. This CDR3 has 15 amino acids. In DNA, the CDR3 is TGTGCCAGCAGAACCGAGACCGGACTGAATGAAAAACTGTTTTTT. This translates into CASRTETGLNEKLFF.

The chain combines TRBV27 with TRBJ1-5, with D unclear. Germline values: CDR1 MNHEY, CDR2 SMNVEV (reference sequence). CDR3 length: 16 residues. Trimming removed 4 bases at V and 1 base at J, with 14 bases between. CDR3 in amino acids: CASSSVAQPSNQPQHF. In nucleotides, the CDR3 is TGTGCCAGCAGTTCCGTCGCACAGCCGAGCAATCAGCCCCAGCATTTT.

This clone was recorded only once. The CDR3: CASSQERRGELFF. The CDR3 bases are TGTGCCAGCAGCCAAGAACGGAGGGGGGAGCTGTTTTTT. The gene calls are TRBV7-2 and TRBJ2-2; D is perhaps TRBD2 (5 bases). There are 13 residues in the CDR3. V lost 5 bases and J 8 bases, leaving 12 bases between the germline ends. CDR1 and CDR2 (germline): SGHTA, FQGNSA.

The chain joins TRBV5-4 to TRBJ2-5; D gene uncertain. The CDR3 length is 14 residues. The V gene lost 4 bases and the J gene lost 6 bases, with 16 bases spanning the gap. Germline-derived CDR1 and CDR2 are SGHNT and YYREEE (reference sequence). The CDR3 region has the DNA TGTGCCAGCAGCACCCTAGATATCTCCAAGACCCAGTACTTC. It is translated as CASSTLDISKTQYF.

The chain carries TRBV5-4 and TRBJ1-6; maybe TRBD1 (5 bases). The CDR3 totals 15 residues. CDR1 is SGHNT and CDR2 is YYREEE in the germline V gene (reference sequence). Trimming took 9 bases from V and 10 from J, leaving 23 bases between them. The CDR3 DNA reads TGTGCCACGGCAGTACAGGCGGCCAAGGGGTCACCCCTCCACTTT. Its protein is CATAVQAAKGSPLHF. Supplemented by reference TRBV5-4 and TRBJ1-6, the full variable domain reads ETGVTQSPTHLIKTRGQQVTLRCSSQSGHNTVSWYQQALGQGPQFIFQYYREEENGRGNFPPRFSGLQFPNYSSELNVNALELDDSALYLCATAVQAAKGSPLHFGNGTRLTVT.

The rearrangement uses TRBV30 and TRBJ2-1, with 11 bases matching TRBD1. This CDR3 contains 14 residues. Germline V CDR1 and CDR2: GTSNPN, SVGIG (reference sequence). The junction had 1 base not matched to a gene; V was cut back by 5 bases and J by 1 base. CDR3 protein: CAWGDRGSYNEQFF. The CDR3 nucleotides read TGTGCCTGGGGGGACAGGGGGTCCTACAATGAGCAGTTCTTC. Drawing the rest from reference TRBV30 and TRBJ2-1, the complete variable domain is SQTIHQWPATLVQPVGSPLSLECTVEGTSNPNLYWYRQAAGRGLQLLFYSVGIGQISSEVPQNLSASRPQDRQFILSSKKLLLSDSGFYLCAWGDRGSYNEQFFGPGTRLTVL.

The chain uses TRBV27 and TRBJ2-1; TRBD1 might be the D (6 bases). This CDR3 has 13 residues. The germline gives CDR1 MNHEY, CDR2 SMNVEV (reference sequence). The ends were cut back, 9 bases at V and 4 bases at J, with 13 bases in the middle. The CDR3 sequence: CARKGDAYNEQFF. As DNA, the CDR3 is TGTGCCAGGAAGGGGGACGCGTACAATGAGCAGTTCTTC.

CDR3 loop: CASSETGYFEETQYF. The CDR3 nucleotides are TGTGCCAGTAGCGAGACAGGGTATTTCGAAGAGACCCAGTACTTC. The J gene is TRBJ2-5, the V gene TRBV19, with TRBD1 matching over 7 bases. The length of the CDR3 is 15 residues. The J segment lost 3 bases and the V segment lost 6 bases, leaving 10 bases of the junction unmatched. The germline V gene has CDR1 LNHDA and CDR2 SQIVND (reference sequence).